The subject of this entry is one T cell receptor beta chain. The sample originates from a study of blood T cell repertoires in COVID-19. From germline, CDR1 is MNHEY and CDR2 SVGAGI. The CDR3 has 15 amino acids. The V and J ends lost 7 bases and 4 bases, in that order; junction bases with no gene match: 6. This table comes from immunoSEQ multiplex PCR, and its TCRdb copy is limited to in-frame clones, with some not included. This table holds about 230,000 clones, 70% to 90% found once. Sequencing was carried out using peripheral blood. This receptor was obtained from a man in his forties or fifties with acute or convalescent COVID-19. This rearrangement joins TRBV6-5 to TRBJ1-5, with TRBD1 matching over 11 bases. The CDR3 DNA reads TGTGCCAGCACTCAGGACAGGGGGCGAAATCAGCCCCAGCATTTT. It specifies CASTQDRGRNQPQHF.